This T cell receptor beta chain was obtained from a study of blood T cell repertoires in COVID-19. Overall study context: Both acute and convalescent COVID-19 samples were obtained from the United States, Italy and Spain.

The table came from immunoSEQ multiplex PCR; TCRdb's copy has only in-frame clones and leaves some out. Here the sample spans about 500,000 clones, roughly nine tenths being singletons. Enrollees, roughly 18 to 89 years old, lived in approximately 25 US areas. Germline trimming cut 8 bases from V and 2 bases from J; bases unmatched to any gene: 5. CDR1 and CDR2 (germline): MDHEN, SYDVKM. CDR3 length: 13 amino acids. Sequencing used PBMCs or T cells enriched from blood (not recorded which). The chain links TRBV28 to TRBJ2-7, with TRBD1 matching over 8 bases. The receptor was isolated from a woman aged 18-29 years who had recovered from COVID-19. For the CDR3, the DNA is TGTGCCAGCTGGGACAGGTCCACCTACGAGCAGTACTTC. Residues: CASWDRSTYEQYF.